These 3 T cell receptor beta chains were sequenced from one sample in a study of T-cell reconstitution after alpha-beta-depleted transplantation in children. As it was prepared, the TCRbeta library received unique molecular identifiers. TCRdb itself ran the PCR reads through MiXCR, one entry per CDR3 protein. The sample has 500,000 or so distinct CDR3 sequences, approximately 32% seen once. This specimen was PBMCs from the stem cell graft donor, taken from the stem cell graft. These receptor sequences come from a human donor who donated a stem cell graft to a child with aplastic anemia.

There are a few counts of this clonotype. The chain couples TRBV4-3 to TRBJ1-2, with 8 bases fitting TRBD1. Germline V lookup: CDR1 LGHNA, CDR2 YSLEER. The CDR3 consists of 14 residues. V was clipped by 4 bases and J by 7 bases; unmatched bases: 8. CDR3 loop: CASSPRGQLLGYTF. In DNA form, the CDR3 reads TGCGCCAGCAGCCCCAGGGGGCAATTGCTTGGCTACACCTTC.

V usage is TRBV5-1 and J usage is TRBJ2-7, with D maybe TRBD1 (5 bases). Germline CDR1 and CDR2: SGHRS and YFSETQ. Trimming removed 4 bases at V and 4 bases at J, with 12 bases between. The CDR3 runs 13 residues. The CDR3 protein is CASSRDRGYEQYV. For the CDR3, the DNA is TGCGCCAGCAGCCGTGATAGGGGATACGAGCAGTACGTC.

This clonotype was detected a few times. The V and J genes are TRBV2 and TRBJ2-3; 11 nucleotides align to TRBD2. The J segment lost 2 bases and the V segment lost 7 bases, leaving 8 bases of the junction unmatched. CDR1 is SNHLY and CDR2 is FYNNEI in the germline V gene. The CDR3 spans 16 residues. CDR3 protein: CASILFSGRATDTQYF. CDR3 DNA sequence: TGTGCCAGCATTCTTTTTAGCGGGAGGGCCACAGATACGCAGTATTTT.